A selection of T cell receptor beta chains follows, all from one sample in a study of coeliac disease. TCRdb's table, derived via immunoSEQ multiplex PCR, lists solely in-frame clones and lacks some. This sample has approximately 4,000 clones, with roughly three fifths found just once. The sample consisted of lymphocytes from the gut lamina propria. The receptors come from a man aged 70-80 years without celiac disease. The CDR3 runs from the conserved cysteine through the conserved F or W. Each record gives: V gene, clone size, J gene, D gene, CDR3 protein, CDR3 DNA. The D gene is left open where the match is weak. Clone size, where shown, is once, few, many, or a class for clones that have expanded.

TRBV11-3	once	TRBJ2-5	TRBD1	CASSLASGTEETQYF	TGTGCCAGCAGCTTAGCCTCCGGGACAGAAGAGACCCAGTACTTC
TRBV5-1	few	TRBJ2-7	TRBD1	CASSPAGTGAFSEQYF	TGCGCCAGCAGCCCGGCCGGGACAGGGGCCTTTTCCGAGCAGTACTTC
TRBV7-2	NA	TRBJ2-2	TRBD2	CASSPPGGVLGELFF	TGTGCCAGCAGTCCCCCCGGGGGGGTTCTCGGGGAGCTGTTTTTT
TRBV7-3	NA	TRBJ2-2	NA	CASSLRAGNTGELFF	TGTGCCAGCAGCTTAAGGGCGGGGAACACCGGGGAGCTGTTTTTT
TRBV6-6	NA	TRBJ1-1	TRBD1	CASSLTGERGAFF	TGTGCCAGCAGTTTAACAGGGGAAAGGGGAGCTTTCTTT
TRBV19	few	TRBJ1-1	NA	CASTPPQGLNTEAFF	TGTGCCAGTACCCCCCCCCAGGGGTTGAACACTGAAGCTTTCTTT
TRBV6-6	medium-sized	TRBJ2-7	TRBD1	CASSLTGEREQYF	TGTGCCAGCAGTTTGACAGGGGAACGCGAGCAGTACTTC
TRBV6-5	NA	TRBJ1-2	NA	CASSYSGTSGYTF	TGTGCCAGCAGTTACTCTGGGACTTCTGGCTACACCTTC
TRBV5-1	NA	TRBJ2-1	NA	CASSPGTLGSYNEQFF	TGCGCCAGCAGCCCGGGGACACTCGGCTCCTACAATGAGCAGTTCTTC
TRBV9	few	TRBJ2-6	TRBD2	CASSVGLAKIGGANVLTF	TGTGCCAGCAGCGTAGGACTAGCGAAGATTGGTGGGGCCAACGTCCTGACTTTC
TRBV5-4	NA	TRBJ1-4	NA	CASSLWGEATNEKLFF	TGTGCCAGCAGCTTGTGGGGGGAGGCAACTAATGAAAAACTGTTTTTT
TRBV5-4	once	TRBJ2-7	TRBD1	CASSQGSDRAYEQYF	TGTGCCAGCAGCCAGGGGTCGGACAGGGCCTACGAGCAGTACTTC
TRBV4-2	NA	TRBJ1-2	TRBD1	CASSPRTGVGYTF	TGTGCCAGCAGCCCTAGGACAGGGGTCGGCTACACCTTC
TRBV18	NA	TRBJ2-5	NA	CASSPEIRETQYF	TGTGCCAGCTCACCAGAGATTCGGGAGACCCAGTACTTC
TRBV5-1	NA	TRBJ2-1	TRBD2	CASSLGSGGYNEQFF	TGCGCCAGCAGCTTGGGTAGCGGGGGTTACAATGAGCAGTTCTTC
TRBV19	few	TRBJ2-3	TRBD1	CASSRGGIGTDTQYF	TGTGCCAGTAGTAGAGGGGGCATCGGTACAGATACGCAGTATTTT
TRBV7-9	NA	TRBJ2-3	NA	CASSSLDTQYF	TGTGCCAGCAGCTCCCTAGATACGCAGTATTTT
TRBV7-2	NA	TRBJ2-1	TRBD2	CASSLPGTSGVGSYNEQFF	TGTGCCAGCAGCCTCCCCGGGACTAGCGGGGTAGGGTCCTACAATGAGCAGTTCTTC
TRBV25-1	NA	TRBJ2-7	TRBD2	CASSELAGAAYEQYF	TGTGCCAGCAGTGAATTAGCGGGGGCGGCCTACGAGCAGTACTTC
TRBV2	few	TRBJ2-5	TRBD2	CASQRDTSGFQETQYF	TGTGCCAGCCAAAGGGACACTAGCGGGTTCCAAGAGACCCAGTACTTC
TRBV11-3	few	TRBJ2-3	NA	CASSQTGGLTDTQYF	TGTGCCAGCAGTCAAACAGGGGGACTAACAGATACGCAGTATTTT
TRBV7-2	few	TRBJ2-7	TRBD1	CASSYRASQGAYEQYF	TGTGCCAGCAGCTACCGCGCCTCACAGGGGGCCTACGAGCAGTACTTC
TRBV28	few	TRBJ1-4	NA	CASSLSSGASEKLFF	TGTGCCAGCAGTTTAAGTTCAGGGGCAAGTGAAAAACTGTTTTTT
TRBV20-1	few	TRBJ2-7	TRBD1	CSAWTGFEQYF	TGCAGTGCTTGGACAGGGTTCGAGCAGTACTTC
TRBV2	NA	TRBJ2-3	NA	CASSTPAGVDTQYF	TGTGCCAGCAGCACCCCGGCAGGGGTAGATACGCAGTATTTT
TRBV7-2	few	TRBJ2-7	NA	CASSREGGITYEQYF	TGTGCCAGCAGCCGCGAGGGGGGGATTACCTACGAGCAGTACTTC
TRBV7-6	NA	TRBJ2-5	TRBD2	CASSLDAGGQETQYF	TGTGCCAGCAGCTTAGACGCGGGGGGGCAAGAGACCCAGTACTTC
TRBV5-5	NA	TRBJ1-6	NA	CASSVGGNSPLHF	TGTGCCAGCAGCGTCGGAGGTAATTCACCCCTCCACTTT
TRBV28	few	TRBJ1-4	TRBD1	CASTPGGGHNEKLFF	TGTGCCAGCACCCCAGGGGGTGGGCACAATGAAAAACTGTTTTTT
TRBV18	NA	TRBJ2-3	TRBD2	CASSPTSGGAVAIDTQYF	TGTGCCAGCTCACCGACTAGCGGGGGGGCCGTGGCGATAGATACGCAGTATTTT
TRBV5-1	NA	TRBJ1-6	TRBD1	CASSQTGAYSPLHF	TGCGCCAGCAGCCAGACAGGGGCGTATTCACCCCTCCACTTT